The 18 T cell receptor beta chains below come from one sample, sequenced in a study of T cells in Graves' hyperthyroidism and ophthalmopathy. TCR beta CDR3 sequences were amplified from RNA transcripts. With the HTBI primer set, the TCR CDR3 went through a first round of RT-PCR. MiXCR, run by TCRdb on the multiplex PCR reads, gives a single entry per CDR3 protein. The sample contains around 500,000 distinct CDR3 sequences, about 16% of which appear only once. The sample consisted of blood. The receptors shown here come from a woman aged 25 to 39 with Graves' ophthalmopathy.

This clonotype has a handful of counts. The V gene is TRBV19, the J gene TRBJ2-7, with D maybe TRBD2 (6 bases). V gave up 4 bases and J gave up 4 bases, with 11 bases separating them. The CDR3 is made up of 13 amino acids. Germline V gives CDR1 LNHDA, CDR2 SQIVND (reference sequence). In DNA, the CDR3 is TGTGCCAGTAGTACCCGGGACTTTTACGAGCAGTACTTC. It is translated as CASSTRDFYEQYF. The variable domain in full, with the rest retrieved from reference TRBV19 and TRBJ2-7, is DGGITQSPKYLFRKEGQNVTLSCEQNLNHDAMYWYRQDPGQGLRLIYYSQIVNDFQKGDIAEGYSVSREKKESFPLTVTSAQKNPTAFYLCASSTRDFYEQYFGPGTRLTVT.

This clonotype was recorded at least ten times. V gene TRBV15 combines with J gene TRBJ1-5; 7 bases align to TRBD1. V shed 1 base, J shed 7 bases, and the junction held 10 bases outside the gene matches. The CDR3 length is 16 residues. CDR1 LNHNV and CDR2 YYDKDF come from the germline V gene (reference sequence). This CDR3 reads CATSRGKGAQNQPQHF. The CDR3 bases are TGTGCCACCAGCAGAGGAAAGGGGGCCCAAAACCAGCCCCAGCATTTT.

Points on this clonotype: Just one base apart from a much larger clone, this may be a read error. This sequence joins TRBV6-9 and TRBJ1-5; D is undetermined. CDR1 and CDR2 from the germline V gene are MNHGY and SVAAGI. The CDR3 length is 12 residues. The CDR3 coding sequence is TGTGCCAGCGGTTACGCGGATCAGCCCCAGCATTTT. Its protein is CASGYADQPQHF.

A few counts support this clonotype. The chain links TRBV7-2 to TRBJ2-7; no reliable D call. From germline, CDR1 is SGHTA and CDR2 FQGNSA. CDR3 size: 15 residues. V was trimmed by 5 bases and J by 0 bases, leaving 14 bases between them. For the CDR3, the DNA is TGTGCCAGCAGCCCGTCCCTACAGAGCTCCTACGAGCAGTACTTC. Translated, it gives CASSPSLQSSYEQYF.

The rearrangement links TRBV29-1 to TRBJ1-4; possible D gene TRBD1, 5 bases. This CDR3 contains 13 residues. V was shortened by 3 bases and J by 10 bases, with 15 bases between the two germline ends. Germline V gene sequence: CDR1 SQVTM, CDR2 ANQGSEA. CDR3 in amino acids: CSVDSGDPGKLFF. In DNA form, the CDR3 reads TGCAGCGTTGATTCGGGGGACCCGGGAAAACTGTTTTTT.

This clonotype was observed a few times. The chain is built from TRBV14 and TRBJ2-3; 7 nucleotides agree with TRBD2. Germline V lookup: CDR1 SGHDN, CDR2 FVKESK. This CDR3 is built from 14 residues. With V trimmed by 3 bases and J by 5 bases, 5 bases remained unmatched. This CDR3 reads CASSHGGGRDTQYF. The CDR3 bases are TGTGCCAGCAGCCACGGGGGAGGGAGAGATACGCAGTATTTT.

In this sample, this clonotype turned up many times. V and J are TRBV10-3 and TRBJ1-5; unclear D gene. This CDR3 spans 15 amino acids. CDR1 and CDR2 from the germline V gene are ENHRY and SYGVKD. The V and J ends lost 0 bases and 1 base respectively, with 7 bases between them. CDR3 region: CAISESSSSNQPQHF. CDR3 in DNA: TGTGCCATCAGTGAGTCAAGCAGCAGCAATCAGCCCCAGCATTTT.

The sample holds a few counts of this clonotype. The genes are TRBV10-3 and TRBJ2-1; 8 bases fit TRBD2. Germline V CDR1 and CDR2: ENHRY, SYGVKD. CDR3 size: 16 residues. J was trimmed by 3 bases and V by 8 bases; bases with no gene match: 12. The CDR3 sequence: CAIAGGAAAIYNEQFF. The CDR3 DNA follows: TGTGCCATCGCCGGGGGGGCAGCGGCTATCTACAATGAGCAGTTCTTC.

This clonotype appeared many times. The rearrangement joins TRBV28 to TRBJ2-3; D gene unclear. CDR3 length: 21 residues. Germline CDR1 reads MDHEN; CDR2 reads SYDVKM. Deletions cut 2 bases from V and 4 bases from J, with 31 bases between. Here the CDR3 reads CASSLPPYVPWQSLIPDTQYF. The DNA for the CDR3 is TGTGCCAGCAGTTTACCACCTTACGTCCCTTGGCAAAGTCTTATCCCAGATACGCAGTATTTT.

The chain recombines TRBV28 with TRBJ2-3, with 13 bases fitting TRBD2. Germline V gene data show CDR1 as MDHEN and CDR2 as SYDVKM. CDR3 length: 17 residues. The J segment lost 1 base and the V segment lost 1 base, leaving 2 bases of the junction unmatched. CDR3: CASSLFGLAGGTDTQYF. The CDR3 DNA follows: TGTGCCAGCAGTTTATTCGGACTAGCGGGGGGCACAGATACGCAGTATTTT.

At least ten counts were recorded for this clonotype. The chain recombines TRBV28 with TRBJ2-7; D is perhaps TRBD1 (5 bases). V shed 3 bases and J shed 6 bases, with 12 bases lying between them. The germline gives CDR1 MDHEN, CDR2 SYDVKM. CDR3 length: 13 amino acids. CDR3 in DNA: TGTGCCAGCAGTTTCCAGGGTACCATCGAGCAGTACTTC. Protein product: CASSFQGTIEQYF.

This clonotype was recorded a few times. The rearrangement links TRBV28 to TRBJ1-4; D remains unclear. The CDR3 contains 18 residues. Deletions cut 3 bases from V and 7 bases from J, with 24 bases between. CDR1 is MDHEN, CDR2 SYDVKM, per germline. CDR3 sequence: CASSFLGGWPSLAEKLFF. The DNA for the CDR3 is TGTGCCAGCAGTTTCTTAGGAGGGTGGCCCTCTCTTGCTGAAAAACTGTTTTTT.

This chain links TRBV7-9 with TRBJ2-4; D might be TRBD2 (6 bases). V lost 6 bases and J lost 1, with 19 bases in between. Germline V CDR1 and CDR2: SEHNR, FQNEAQ (reference sequence). The CDR3 covers 17 residues. The CDR3 DNA follows: TGTGCCAGCAGGTCAGGCCCTCGCGGGACGGCCAAAAACATTCAGTACTTC. As protein: CASRSGPRGTAKNIQYF.

This clonotype has a count of ten or more. The genes are TRBV6-5 and TRBJ2-7; D unclear. The CDR3 totals 13 residues. In germline, CDR1 is MNHEY, CDR2 SVGAGI. Trimming pared 0 bases from V and 4 bases from J, leaving 7 bases between. Here the CDR3 DNA reads TGTGCCAGCAGTTACTCGATGCATTACGAGCAGTACTTC. Its translation is CASSYSMHYEQYF.

The table lists this clonotype with a few counts. The genes are TRBV18 and TRBJ2-2; 7 bases match TRBD1. The CDR3 totals 16 residues. Trimming at V came to 0 bases and at J to 6 bases, leaving 7 bases not matched to a gene. CDR1 KGHSH and CDR2 LQKENI come from the germline V gene. CDR3 region: CASSPPDRGLAGELFF. CDR3 coding DNA: TGTGCCAGCTCACCACCAGATAGGGGGCTCGCCGGGGAGCTGTTTTTT. The full variable domain, completed using reference TRBV18 and TRBJ2-2, is NAGVMQNPRHLVRRRGQEARLRCSPMKGHSHVYWYRQLPEEGLKFMVYLQKENIIDESGMPKERFSAEFPKEGPSILRIQQVVRGDSAAYFCASSPPDRGLAGELFFGEGSRLTVL.

This clonotype was recorded at least ten times. The J gene is TRBJ2-7, the V gene TRBV28, with 7 nucleotides matching TRBD2. There are 16 residues in the CDR3. Germline V gene sequence: CDR1 MDHEN, CDR2 SYDVKM. V shed 7 bases, J shed 0 bases, and the junction held 12 bases outside the gene matches. CDR3 residues: CASTEQWTRPSYEQYF. The CDR3 DNA is TGTGCCAGCACCGAGCAGTGGACTAGGCCCTCCTACGAGCAGTACTTC.

This clonotype was counted a few times. V usage is TRBV7-9 and J usage is TRBJ2-5; D is unclear. The germline V and J ends were trimmed by 6 bases and 1 base, with 6 bases remaining between them. Germline CDR1 SEHNR, CDR2 FQNEAQ (reference sequence). CDR3 size: 12 residues. The CDR3 loop reads CASSIRQETQYF. The CDR3 nucleotides are TGTGCCAGCAGTATCCGCCAAGAGACCCAGTACTTC.

Comments on this clonotype: This may be a read error, as it is one base from a much larger clone. CDR3 residues: CSARDLRAALENEQFF. The CDR3 DNA reads TGCAGTGCTAGAGATCTGCGAGCGGCCTTGGAGAATGAGCAGTTCTTC. The chain combines TRBV20-1 with TRBJ2-1, with D possibly matching TRBD2 (5 bases). Trimming removed 0 bases from V and 7 bases from J, with 19 bases in between. This CDR3 comprises 16 residues. CDR1 is DFQATT and CDR2 is SNEGSKA in the germline V gene (reference sequence).